The T cell receptor beta chain under discussion was sequenced for a study of beta chain features in type 1 diabetes. V shed 0 bases and J shed 1 base, with 6 bases lying between them. The CDR3 has 14 amino acids. Per the germline V gene, CDR1 is LGHNA and CDR2 is YSLEER. General study findings and limits: Moderately but significantly shorter TCRB CDR3s were found in Type 1 diabetes patients in all four CD4+ subsets. No resolution was reached here on whether HLA type influences TCRB rearrangement. Patients and controls would be equally affected if PCR favored shorter templates.

Every isolated RNA sample was fully reverse transcribed, so sequencing captured expressed TCRB transcripts. Here immunoSEQ multiplex PCR was the method, and the copy in TCRdb shows in-frame clones only, minus some. The sample lists some 350,000 clones, 13% occurring once. This clone has a count of ten or more. The antigen is unknown. Sequencing was carried out using naive CD4+ T cells from blood. The origin of this receptor is a woman aged 18 to 35 with type 1 diabetes. This chain uses TRBV4-3 with TRBJ1-1; D unresolved. CDR3 sequence reads: CASSQEYRNTEAFF. The DNA of the CDR3 is TGCGCCAGCAGCCAAGAGTACAGGAACACTGAAGCTTTCTTT.